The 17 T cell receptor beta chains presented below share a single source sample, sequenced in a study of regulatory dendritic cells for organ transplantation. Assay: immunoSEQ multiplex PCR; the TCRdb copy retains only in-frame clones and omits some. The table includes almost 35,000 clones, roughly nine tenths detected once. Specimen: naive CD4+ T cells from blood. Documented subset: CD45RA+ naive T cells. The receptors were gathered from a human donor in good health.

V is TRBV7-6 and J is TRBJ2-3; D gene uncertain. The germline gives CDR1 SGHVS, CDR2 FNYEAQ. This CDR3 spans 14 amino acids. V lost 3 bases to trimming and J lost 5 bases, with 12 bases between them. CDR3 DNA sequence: TGTGCCAGCAGCTTTGTCACTCGGCAAGATACGCAGTATTTT. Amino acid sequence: CASSFVTRQDTQYF. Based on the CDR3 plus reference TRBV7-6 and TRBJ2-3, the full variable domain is GAGVSQSPRYKVTKRGQDVALRCDPISGHVSLYWYRQALGQGPEFLTYFNYEAQQDKSGLPNDRFSAERPEGSISTLTIQRTEQRDSAMYRCASSFVTRQDTQYFGPGTRLTVL.

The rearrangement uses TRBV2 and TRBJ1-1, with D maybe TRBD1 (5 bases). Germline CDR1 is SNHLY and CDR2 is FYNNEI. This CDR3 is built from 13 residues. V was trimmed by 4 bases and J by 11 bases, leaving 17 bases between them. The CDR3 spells CASSGERQGSAFF. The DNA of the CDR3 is TGTGCCAGCAGTGGGGAGAGGCAGGGAAGTGCTTTCTTT.

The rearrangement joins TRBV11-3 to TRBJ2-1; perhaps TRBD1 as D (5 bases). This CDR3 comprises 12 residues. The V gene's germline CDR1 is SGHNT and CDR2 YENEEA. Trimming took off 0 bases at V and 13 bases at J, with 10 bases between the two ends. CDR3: CASSLDQGFQFF. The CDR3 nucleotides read TGTGCCAGCAGCTTAGATCAGGGCTTTCAGTTCTTC.

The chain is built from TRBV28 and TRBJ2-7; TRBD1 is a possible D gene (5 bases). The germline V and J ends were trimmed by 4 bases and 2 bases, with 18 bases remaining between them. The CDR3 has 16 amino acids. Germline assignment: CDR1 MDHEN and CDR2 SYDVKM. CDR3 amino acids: CASSSPGAGKAYEQYF. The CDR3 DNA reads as TGTGCCAGCAGTTCCCCGGGTGCAGGGAAAGCCTACGAGCAGTACTTC.

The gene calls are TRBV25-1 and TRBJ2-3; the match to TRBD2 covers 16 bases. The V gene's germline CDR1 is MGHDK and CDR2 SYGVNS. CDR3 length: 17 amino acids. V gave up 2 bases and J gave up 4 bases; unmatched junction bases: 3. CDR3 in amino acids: CASSERGLAGGSDTQYF. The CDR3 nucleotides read TGTGCCAGCAGTGAAAGGGGACTAGCGGGGGGGTCAGATACGCAGTATTTT.

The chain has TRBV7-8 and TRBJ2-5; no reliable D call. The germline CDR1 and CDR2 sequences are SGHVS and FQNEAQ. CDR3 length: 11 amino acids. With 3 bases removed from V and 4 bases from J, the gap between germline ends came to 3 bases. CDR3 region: CASSFGETQYF. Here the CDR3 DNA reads TGTGCCAGCAGCTTCGGAGAGACCCAGTACTTC.

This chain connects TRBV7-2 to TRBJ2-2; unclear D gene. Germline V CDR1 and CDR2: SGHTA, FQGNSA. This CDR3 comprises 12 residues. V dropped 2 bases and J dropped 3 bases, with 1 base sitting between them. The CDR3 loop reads CASSLYTGELFF. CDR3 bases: TGTGCCAGCAGCTTATACACCGGGGAGCTGTTTTTT.

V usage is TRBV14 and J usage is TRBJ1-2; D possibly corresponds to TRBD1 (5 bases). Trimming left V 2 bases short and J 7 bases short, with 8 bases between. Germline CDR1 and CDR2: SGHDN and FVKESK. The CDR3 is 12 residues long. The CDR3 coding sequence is TGTGCCAGCAGCCAAATGGGGGGTGGCTACACCTTC. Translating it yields CASSQMGGGYTF.

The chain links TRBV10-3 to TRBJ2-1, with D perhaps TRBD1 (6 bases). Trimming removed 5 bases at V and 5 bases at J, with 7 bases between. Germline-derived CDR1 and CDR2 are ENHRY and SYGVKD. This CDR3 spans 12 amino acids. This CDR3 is CAISRTDNEQFF. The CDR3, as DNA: TGTGCCATCAGTAGGACAGACAATGAGCAGTTCTTC.

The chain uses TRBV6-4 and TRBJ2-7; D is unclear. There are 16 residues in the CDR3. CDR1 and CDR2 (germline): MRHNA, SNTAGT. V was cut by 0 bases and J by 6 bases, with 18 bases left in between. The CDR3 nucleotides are TGTGCCAGCAGTGACTCGGGCCACCTTAATTTTATCGAGCAGTACTTC. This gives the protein CASSDSGHLNFIEQYF.

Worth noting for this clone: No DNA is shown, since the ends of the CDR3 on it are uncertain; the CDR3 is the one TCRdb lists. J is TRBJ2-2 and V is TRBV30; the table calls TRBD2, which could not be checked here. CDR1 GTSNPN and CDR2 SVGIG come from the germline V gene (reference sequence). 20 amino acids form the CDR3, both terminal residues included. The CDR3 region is CAWSTPGLAGGRLRAGELFF.

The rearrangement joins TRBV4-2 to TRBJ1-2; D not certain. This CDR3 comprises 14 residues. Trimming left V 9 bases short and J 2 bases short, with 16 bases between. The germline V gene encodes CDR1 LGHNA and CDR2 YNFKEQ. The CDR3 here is CASSGRSGNYGYTF. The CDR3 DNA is TGTGCCAGTTCCGGGAGGAGCGGGAACTATGGCTACACCTTC.

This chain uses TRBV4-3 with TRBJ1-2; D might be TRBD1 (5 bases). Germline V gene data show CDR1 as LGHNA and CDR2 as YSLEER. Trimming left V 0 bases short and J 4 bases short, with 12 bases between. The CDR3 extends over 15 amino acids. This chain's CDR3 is CASSQEIGGSYGYTF. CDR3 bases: TGCGCCAGCAGCCAAGAGATCGGGGGGAGCTATGGCTACACCTTC.

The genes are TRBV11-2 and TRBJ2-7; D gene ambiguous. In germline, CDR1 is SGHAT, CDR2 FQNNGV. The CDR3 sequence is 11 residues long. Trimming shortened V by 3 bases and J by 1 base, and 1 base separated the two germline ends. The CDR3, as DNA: TGTGCCAGCAGCTTTTCCTACGAGCAGTACTTC. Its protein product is CASSFSYEQYF.

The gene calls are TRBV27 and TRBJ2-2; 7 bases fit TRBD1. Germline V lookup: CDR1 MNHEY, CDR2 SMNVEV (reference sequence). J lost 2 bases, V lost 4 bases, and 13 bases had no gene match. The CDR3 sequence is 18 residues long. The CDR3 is CASSSAWTGGLNTGELFF. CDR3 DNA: TGTGCCAGCAGTTCAGCCTGGACAGGCGGCCTCAACACCGGGGAGCTGTTTTTT.

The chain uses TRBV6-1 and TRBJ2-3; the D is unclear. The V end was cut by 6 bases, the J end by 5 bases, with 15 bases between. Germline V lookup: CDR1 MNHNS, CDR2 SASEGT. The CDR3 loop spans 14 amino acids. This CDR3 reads CASRIVRNVDTQYF. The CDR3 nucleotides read TGTGCCAGCAGGATCGTGCGGAACGTAGATACGCAGTATTTT.

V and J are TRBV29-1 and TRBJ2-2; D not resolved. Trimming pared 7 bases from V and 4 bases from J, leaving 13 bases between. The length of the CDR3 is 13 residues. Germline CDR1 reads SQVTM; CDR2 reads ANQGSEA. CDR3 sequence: CSAGSVLTGELFF. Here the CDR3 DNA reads TGCAGCGCGGGCTCCGTTCTCACCGGGGAGCTGTTTTTT.